This T cell receptor (beta chain) was sequenced during a study of T cell repertoires in cytomegalovirus infection. Study in general: Recently identified HLA-C-restricted CMV epitopes were among the peptides used. CMV infection together with matching HLA type was indicated by public TCR beta signatures.

TCRdb analysed the reads with MiXCR anew, one entry per CDR3 protein. This sample carries around 300,000 distinct CDR3 sequences, approximately 25% of them seen once, and the ten largest clones take roughly 14%. A few counts support this clonotype. Its matching antigen is unknown. Study-wide points: Individuals carrying CMV plus the relevant HLA were identified by cumulative frequency of public TCR beta families. The ex vivo response showed dominance by HLA-C-restricted CMV-specific TCR beta clonotypes.

The source material was cultured PBMCs, sampled from culture after CMV antigen stimulation. This TCR came from a human donor in good health (CMV status not recorded). Some clones in this sample may be carry-over from other donors' samples.

The CDR3 is CASSPPRTSASTDTQYF. The CDR3 DNA is TGTGCCAGCAGCCCCCCCCGGACTAGCGCTAGCACAGATACGCAGTATTTT. V gene TRBV7-9 combines with J gene TRBJ2-3; 9 bases line up with TRBD2. Germline V gene lookup returns CDR1 SEHNR and CDR2 FQNEAQ (reference sequence). J lost 0 bases, V lost 5 bases, and 9 bases had no gene match. The CDR3 extends over 17 amino acids.